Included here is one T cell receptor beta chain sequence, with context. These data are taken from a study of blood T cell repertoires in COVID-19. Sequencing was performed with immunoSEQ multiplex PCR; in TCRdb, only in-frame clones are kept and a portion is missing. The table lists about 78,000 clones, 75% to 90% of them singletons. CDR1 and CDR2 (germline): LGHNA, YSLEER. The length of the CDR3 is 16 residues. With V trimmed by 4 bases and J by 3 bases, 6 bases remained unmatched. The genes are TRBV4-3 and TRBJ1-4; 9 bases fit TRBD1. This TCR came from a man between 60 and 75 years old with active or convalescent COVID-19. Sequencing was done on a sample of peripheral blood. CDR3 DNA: TGCGCCAGCAGCCGACGGGGGACAGGGCCTAATGAAAAACTGTTTTTT. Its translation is CASSRRGTGPNEKLFF.